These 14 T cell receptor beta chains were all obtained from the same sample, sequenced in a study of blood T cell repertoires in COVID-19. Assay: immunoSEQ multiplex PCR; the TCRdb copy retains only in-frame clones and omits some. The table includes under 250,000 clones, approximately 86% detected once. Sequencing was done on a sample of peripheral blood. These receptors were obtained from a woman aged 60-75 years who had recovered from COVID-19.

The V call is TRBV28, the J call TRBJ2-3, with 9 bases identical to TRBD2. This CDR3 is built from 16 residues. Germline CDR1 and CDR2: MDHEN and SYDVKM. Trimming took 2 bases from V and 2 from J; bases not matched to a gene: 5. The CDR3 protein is CASSLLLAGATDTQYF. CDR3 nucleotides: TGTGCCAGCAGTTTACTTTTAGCGGGGGCCACAGATACGCAGTATTTT.

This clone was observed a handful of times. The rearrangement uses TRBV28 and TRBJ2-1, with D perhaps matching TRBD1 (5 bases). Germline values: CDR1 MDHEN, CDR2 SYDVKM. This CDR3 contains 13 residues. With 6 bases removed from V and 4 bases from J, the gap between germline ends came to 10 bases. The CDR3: CASRLDTYNEQFF. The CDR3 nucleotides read TGTGCCAGCAGATTGGACACGTACAATGAGCAGTTCTTC.

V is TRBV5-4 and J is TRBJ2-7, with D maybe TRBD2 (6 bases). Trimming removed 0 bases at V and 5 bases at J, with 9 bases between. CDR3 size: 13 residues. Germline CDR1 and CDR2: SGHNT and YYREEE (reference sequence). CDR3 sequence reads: CASSLGREDEQYF. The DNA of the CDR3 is TGTGCCAGCAGCTTGGGTAGGGAGGACGAGCAGTACTTC.

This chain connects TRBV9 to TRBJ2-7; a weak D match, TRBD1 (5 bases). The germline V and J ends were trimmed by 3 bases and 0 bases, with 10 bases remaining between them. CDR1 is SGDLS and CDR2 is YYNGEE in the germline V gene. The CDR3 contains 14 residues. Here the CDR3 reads CASSADSSSYEQYF. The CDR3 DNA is TGTGCCAGCAGCGCTGACAGTAGCTCCTACGAGCAGTACTTC.

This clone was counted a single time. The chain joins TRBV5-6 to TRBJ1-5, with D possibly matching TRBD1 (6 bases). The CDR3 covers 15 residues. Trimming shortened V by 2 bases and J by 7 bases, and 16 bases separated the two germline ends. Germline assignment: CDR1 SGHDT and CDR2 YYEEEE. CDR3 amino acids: CASSFSYRAGQPQHF. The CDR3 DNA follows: TGTGCCAGCAGCTTTAGCTACAGGGCCGGCCAGCCCCAGCATTTT.

The CDR3 nucleotides read TGTGCCAGATCTAGCGGGGGGCGCGAGCAGTACTTC. Translated: CARSSGGREQYF. J is TRBJ2-7 and V is TRBV3-1 (or the pseudogene TRBV3-2), with 11 bases lining up with TRBD2. CDR3 length equals 12 residues. The germline gives CDR1 LGHDT, CDR2 YNNKEL (reference sequence). J gave up 6 bases and V 9 bases, and 4 bases lay outside the gene matches.

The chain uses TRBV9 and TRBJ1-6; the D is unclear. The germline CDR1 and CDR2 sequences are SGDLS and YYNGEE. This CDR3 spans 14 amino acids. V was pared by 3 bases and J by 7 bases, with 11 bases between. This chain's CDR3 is CASSGAFRNSPLHF. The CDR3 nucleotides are TGTGCCAGCAGCGGGGCTTTTAGGAATTCACCCCTCCACTTT.

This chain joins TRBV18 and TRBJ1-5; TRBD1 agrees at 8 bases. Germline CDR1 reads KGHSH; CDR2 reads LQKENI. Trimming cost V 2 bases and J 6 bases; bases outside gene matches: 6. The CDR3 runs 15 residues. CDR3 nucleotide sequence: TGTGCCAGCTCACCAAAGACAGGGGCGGGTCAGCCCCAGCATTTT. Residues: CASSPKTGAGQPQHF.

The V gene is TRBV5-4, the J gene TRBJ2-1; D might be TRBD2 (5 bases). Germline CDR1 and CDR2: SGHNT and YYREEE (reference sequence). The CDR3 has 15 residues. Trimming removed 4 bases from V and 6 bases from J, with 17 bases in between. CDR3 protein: CASSPGLPRGNEQFF. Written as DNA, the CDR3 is TGTGCCAGCAGCCCTGGACTCCCAAGAGGCAATGAGCAGTTCTTC.

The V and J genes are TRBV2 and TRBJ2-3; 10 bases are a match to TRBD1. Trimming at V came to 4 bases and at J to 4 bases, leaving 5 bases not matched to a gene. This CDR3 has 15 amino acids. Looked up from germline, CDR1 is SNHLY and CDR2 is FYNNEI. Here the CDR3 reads CASSAGTGEADTQYF. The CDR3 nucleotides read TGTGCCAGCAGTGCCGGGACAGGGGAGGCAGATACGCAGTATTTT.

The CDR3 coding sequence is TGTGCCAGCAGCCCAGGCGTAGGCGGGGGGCTTCCCTACGAGCAGTACTTC. As protein: CASSPGVGGGLPYEQYF. The chain couples TRBV9 to TRBJ2-7; 8 bases agree with TRBD2. V lost 4 bases to trimming and J lost 2 bases; unmatched junction nucleotides: 14. CDR3 length: 17 residues. Germline V gene sequence: CDR1 SGDLS, CDR2 YYNGEE.

For the CDR3, the DNA is TGTGCCAGTTCGTCTGAGAGGTGGAGGGCGACACACTATGGCTACACCTTC. Amino acids: CASSSERWRATHYGYTF. V usage is TRBV28 and J usage is TRBJ1-2; D unresolved. This CDR3 spans 17 amino acids. The V gene lost 9 bases and the J gene lost 3 bases, with 26 bases spanning the gap. Per the germline V gene, CDR1 is MDHEN and CDR2 is SYDVKM.

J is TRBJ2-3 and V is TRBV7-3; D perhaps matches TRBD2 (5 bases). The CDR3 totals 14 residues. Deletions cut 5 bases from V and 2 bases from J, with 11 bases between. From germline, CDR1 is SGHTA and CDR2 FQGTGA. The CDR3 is CASSPGLVTDTQYF. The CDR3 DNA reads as TGTGCCAGCAGCCCAGGACTCGTCACAGATACGCAGTATTTT.

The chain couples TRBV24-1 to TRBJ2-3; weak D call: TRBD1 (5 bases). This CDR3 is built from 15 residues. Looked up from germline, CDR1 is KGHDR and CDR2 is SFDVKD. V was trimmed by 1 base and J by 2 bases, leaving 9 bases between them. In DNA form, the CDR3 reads TGTGCCACCAGTGATTTTCAGGGAAACACAGATACGCAGTATTTT. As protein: CATSDFQGNTDTQYF.